The rows below give T cell receptor beta chains drawn from one sample of a study of blood T cell repertoires in COVID-19. The method was immunoSEQ multiplex PCR; TCRdb's version includes in-frame clones alone and lacks a portion of them. The repertoire holds some 74,000 clones, with roughly 90% as singletons. The material sequenced was peripheral blood. Receptor source: a middle-aged man with acute or convalescent COVID-19. The CDR3 runs from the conserved cysteine through the conserved F or W. The D gene is left open where the match is weak. Clone size is not always given. Where it is, it says once, few, many or a class for expanded clones.

TRBJ1-1	-	-	TRBV7-9	TGTGCCAGCAGCGAAGGAGGGAACACTGAAGCTTTCTTT	CASSEGGNTEAFF
TRBJ2-7	TRBD1	-	TRBV12-3/TRBV12-4	TGTGCCAGCACCTCAGGGGGCTGGAGTGAGCAGTACTTC	CASTSGGWSEQYF
TRBJ2-1	TRBD2	-	TRBV5-1	TGCGCCAGCAGCCCCACTAGCGGGGGGCGACAGTGGAATGAGCAGTTCTTC	CASSPTSGGRQWNEQFF
TRBJ2-6	TRBD1	-	TRBV5-1	TGCGCCAGCAGCCCCCGACAGGGCTCTGGGGCCAACGTCCTGACTTTC	CASSPRQGSGANVLTF
TRBJ1-6	-	once	TRBV4-2	TGTGCCAGCAGCAGGGACACCGACTCCTATAATTCACCCCTCCACTTT	CASSRDTDSYNSPLHF
TRBJ2-2	-	-	TRBV3-1/TRBV3-2	TGTGCCAGCAGCCAAGATAAGACTCGGGAGGGGGCCATCACCGGGGAGCTGTTTTTT	CASSQDKTREGAITGELFF
TRBJ2-3	TRBD1	-	TRBV7-9	TGTGCCAGCAGCCCCGGACAGGGCAATACGCAGTATTTT	CASSPGQGNTQYF
TRBJ2-1	-	-	TRBV19	TGTGCCAGTAGTGACTCGGCCCATGCCTACAATGAGCAGTTCTTC	CASSDSAHAYNEQFF
TRBJ1-1	-	-	TRBV6-5	TGTGCCAGCACTGGTCCTCGGGCTGAAGCTTTCTTT	CASTGPRAEAFF
TRBJ1-5	-	-	TRBV6-6	TGTGCCAGCAGTTACCTCAATCAGCCCCAGCATTTT	CASSYLNQPQHF
TRBJ2-7	-	once	TRBV7-8	TGTGCCAGCAGCTTCGGCGGGACGGTCACCTACGAGCAGTACTTC	CASSFGGTVTYEQYF
TRBJ1-5	-	-	TRBV3-1/TRBV3-2	TGTGCCAGCAGCCAAGGCGGGGGAAGGGGAAATCAGCCCCAGCATTTT	CASSQGGGRGNQPQHF
TRBJ2-2	-	-	TRBV6-5	TGTGCCAGCAGAACAACCATAAAAGCCGGGGAGCTGTTTTTT	CASRTTIKAGELFF
TRBJ1-5	TRBD1	few	TRBV28	TGTGCCAGCAGCCCCGGGACAGGGGAGGAACAGCCCCAGCATTTT	CASSPGTGEEQPQHF
TRBJ1-5	-	-	TRBV20-1	TGCAGTGCTAGTTCAGGGTTGAAGCCCCAGCATTTT	CSASSGLKPQHF
TRBJ2-1	-	-	TRBV18	TGTGCCAGCTCACCATCTCTAGACAATGAGCAGTTCTTC	CASSPSLDNEQFF
TRBJ2-7	-	-	TRBV20-1	TGCAGTGCTACACACCGCTACGAGCAGTACTTC	CSATHRYEQYF
TRBJ2-3	TRBD1	-	TRBV5-1	TGCGCCAGCAGCAGCTTAACAGGGGCAACAGATACGCAGTATTTT	CASSSLTGATDTQYF
TRBJ1-2	-	-	TRBV6-5	TGTGCCAGCAGTCTCTCCCCCCAGGGGATCTATGGCTACACCTTC	CASSLSPQGIYGYTF
TRBJ2-5	-	-	TRBV4-1	TGCGCCAGCAGCCAAAGCAGAGGGGGTCAAGAGACCCAGTACTTC	CASSQSRGGQETQYF
TRBJ2-5	TRBD2	-	TRBV9	TGTGCCAGCAGCGTAGGTCTAGCGGGGCGTGCGGAGACCCAGTACTTC	CASSVGLAGRAETQYF
TRBJ2-3	TRBD2	-	TRBV18	TGTGCCAGCTCGAGCGGGGCCCTCGCTTCAACAGATACGCAGTATTTT	CASSSGALASTDTQYF
TRBJ2-5	-	-	TRBV19	TGTGCCAGTAGTCCGCCGGGTCTAAATAAGAAGACCCAGTACTTC	CASSPPGLNKKTQYF
TRBJ1-3	-	once	TRBV18	TGTGCCAGCTCACCACTGACAGGCCTTGGAGGAAACACCATATATTTT	CASSPLTGLGGNTIYF
TRBJ2-7	TRBD1	-	TRBV19	TGTGCCAGTAGTTCCGGGACAGGACCTCCCCCGCAGTACTTC	CASSSGTGPPPQYF
TRBJ1-2	TRBD1	-	TRBV14	TGTGCCAGCAGCCAAAGTGGGACAGCGACGCCAAGGGGTGGCTACACCTTC	CASSQSGTATPRGGYTF
TRBJ2-1	TRBD2	-	TRBV18	TGTGCCAGCTCACCTATACGGACTAGCGGGATCTACAATGAGCAGTTCTTC	CASSPIRTSGIYNEQFF
TRBJ1-2	-	few	TRBV6-5	TGTGCCAGCAGCCGCCCCCTACAGGGCTACACCTTC	CASSRPLQGYTF
TRBJ2-1	TRBD2	-	TRBV19	TGTGCCTCTCGACTAGCGGGGGCCTACAATGAGCAGTTCTTC	CASRLAGAYNEQFF
TRBJ2-3	TRBD1	-	TRBV6-5	TGTGCCAGCACCCCGGGACAGGGGTATCTAGATACGCAGTATTTT	CASTPGQGYLDTQYF
TRBJ1-4	-	-	TRBV6-5	TGTGCCAGCAGTTACCACCCCCAGGGCAATGAAAAACTGTTTTTT	CASSYHPQGNEKLFF
TRBJ2-1	-	-	TRBV7-6	TGTGCCAGCAGCTTAGTTGGGGGCTCGGGTGATGAGCAGTTCTTC	CASSLVGGSGDEQFF
TRBJ1-1	TRBD1	few	TRBV2	TGTGCCAGCAGTGAACGGACAGGGAACACTGAAGCTTTCTTT	CASSERTGNTEAFF
TRBJ1-2	-	-	TRBV21-1	TGTGCCAGCACCCCAGGGGAGGGACAGGGGGCTCGCTTCTATGGCTACACCTTC	CASTPGEGQGARFYGYTF
TRBJ2-5	-	once	TRBV3-1/TRBV3-2	TGTGCCAGCAGCCAAGACGGGGGACGAGAGACCCAGTACTTC	CASSQDGGRETQYF
TRBJ1-1	-	-	TRBV6-1	TGTGCCAGCAGTGACCCGGGGAGGGACACTGAAGCTTTCTTT	CASSDPGRDTEAFF
TRBJ2-5	-	-	TRBV18	TGTGCCAGCTCACCGACACTGCAAGAGACCCAGTACTTC	CASSPTLQETQYF
TRBJ2-5	-	-	TRBV24-1	TGTGCCACCAGTGATTTGCAGGCATCTCAAGAGACCCAGTACTTC	CATSDLQASQETQYF
TRBJ2-3	TRBD2	-	TRBV7-2	TGTGCCAGCAGCTTGCGACTAGCGGTGAGCACAGATACGCAGTATTTT	CASSLRLAVSTDTQYF
TRBJ2-7	TRBD2	-	TRBV10-3	TGTGCCATCAGTGAGTCGACTAGCGGCACCTACGAGCAGTACTTC	CAISESTSGTYEQYF
TRBJ1-5	-	-	TRBV9	TGTGCCAGCAGTGCGGGACCGGATAGCAATCAGCCCCAGCATTTT	CASSAGPDSNQPQHF